Detailed here is one T cell receptor beta chain. These data are taken from a study of cytomegalovirus exposure and HLA in healthy donors. The PCR had 60 Vbeta and 13 Jbeta primers. Profiling relied on immunoSEQ multiplex PCR, and the TCRdb table lists in-frame clones only, not all of them. This sample contains around 140,000 clones. The junction had 7 bases not matched to a gene; V was cut back by 0 bases and J by 0 bases. The V gene's germline CDR1 is SGHDT and CDR2 YYEEEE. This CDR3 comprises 18 residues. The sequence derives from a middle-aged woman in good health and CMV-seropositive. The chain carries TRBV5-6 and TRBJ1-5, with 9 bases fitting TRBD1. The specimen sequenced was PBMCs. Written as DNA, the CDR3 is TGTGCCAGCAGCTTGGGTCGGGGACAGGGTTTTAGCAATCAGCCCCAGCATTTT. This sequence encodes CASSLGRGQGFSNQPQHF.